The rows below give T cell receptor beta chains drawn from one sample of a study of T cell repertoires in cytomegalovirus infection. TCRdb reanalysed the reads using MiXCR and keeps one entry per CDR3 protein. The repertoire holds over 100,000 distinct CDR3 sequences, with roughly 9.1% as singletons. Their target antigens are unknown. Sequencing was carried out using PBMCs, sequenced either directly or after in vitro stimulation (not recorded which). These receptors came from a human donor in good health (CMV status not recorded). Some clones in this sample may be carry-over from other donors' samples. Both conserved end residues are part of each CDR3. D genes are given only for firm matches. Clone size is not always given. Where it is, it says once, few, many or a class for expanded clones.

V	size	J	D	DNA	CDR3
TRBV19	NA	TRBJ2-7	TRBD2	TGTGCCAGTACCAGCGGGAGGGCAAATCAGGAGCAGTACTTC	CASTSGRANQEQYF
TRBV4-1	many	TRBJ1-1	NA	TGCGCCAGCAGCCAAGCGAGCGGGGCTGAAGCTTTCTTT	CASSQASGAEAFF
TRBV28	many	TRBJ2-7	TRBD1	TGTGCCAGCAGACCGGGACAGTCCTACGAGCAGTACTTC	CASRPGQSYEQYF
TRBV2	few	TRBJ2-2	NA	TGTGCCATCCGTAAAGGGTCTGCGAACACCGGGGAGCTGTTTTTT	CAIRKGSANTGELFF
TRBV6-2/TRBV6-3	NA	TRBJ1-2	NA	TGTGCCAGCACCCAACGAGGCAGGGAGTACGGCTACACCTTC	CASTQRGREYGYTF
TRBV7-2	few	TRBJ2-3	NA	TGTGCCAGCAGCACCGGGGTAGCGAGATCAGATACGCAGTATTTT	CASSTGVARSDTQYF
TRBV18	NA	TRBJ2-7	TRBD1	TGTGCCAGCTCACTTGGGACAGGGGCTTCCTACGAGCAGTACTTC	CASSLGTGASYEQYF
TRBV7-6	many	TRBJ2-7	NA	TGTGCCAGCAGCTTGATATCATCCTACGAGCAGTACTTC	CASSLISSYEQYF
TRBV19	few	TRBJ2-1	TRBD1	TGTGCCAGTAGTAGGGGGACAGGGAGGGCGTACAATGAGCAGTTCTTC	CASSRGTGRAYNEQFF
TRBV5-1	NA	TRBJ2-2	NA	TGCGCCAGCATGCCAGGGTATTCGAACACCGGGGAGCTGTTTTTT	CASMPGYSNTGELFF
TRBV7-2	many	TRBJ2-2	TRBD1	TGTGCCAGCAGCCGCCCGGTACGGACAGGGCTCACCGGGGAGCTGTTTTTT	CASSRPVRTGLTGELFF
TRBV7-8	many	TRBJ1-4	NA	TGTGCCAGCAGACAAAAACGAAGGGTGTTCGGTGAAAAACTGTTTTTT	CASRQKRRVFGEKLFF
TRBV7-6	medium-sized	TRBJ1-2	NA	TGTGCCAGCAGCCTCCGCTCCTTGGGCAGGGAAGACGACTATGGCTACACCTTC	CASSLRSLGREDDYGYTF
TRBV7-9	NA	TRBJ2-3	TRBD2	TGTGCCAGCAGCCTGACTAGCGGGAGGGCAGATACGCAGTATTTT	CASSLTSGRADTQYF
TRBV29-1	NA	TRBJ1-2	NA	TGCAGCGTTGATACAGGACCCTATGGCTACACCTTC	CSVDTGPYGYTF
TRBV7-2	many	TRBJ2-7	NA	TGTGCCAGCAGCAGCAGGGTGTACGAGCAGTACTTC	CASSSRVYEQYF
TRBV7-6	few	TRBJ1-2	NA	TGTGCCAGCAGCTTAGCTTCTGGGGGGGGCGACTATGGCTACACCTTC	CASSLASGGGDYGYTF
TRBV4-1	NA	TRBJ1-1	NA	TGCGCCAGCAGCCAACCTCTAGTGGGTCGGGGAACTGAAGCTTTCTTT	CASSQPLVGRGTEAFF
TRBV20-1	NA	TRBJ2-3	TRBD2	TGCAGTGCTAGAGATATTAGAACTAGCGGGAGTTTAGTAGATACGCAGTATTTT	CSARDIRTSGSLVDTQYF
TRBV7-9	many	TRBJ1-2	TRBD1	TGTGCCAGCAGCTTAACAGGGGACGAGAGGAATGGCTACACCTTC	CASSLTGDERNGYTF
TRBV6-5	many	TRBJ1-5	NA	TGTGCCAGCAGGGCCCCCAATCAGCCCCAGCATTTT	CASRAPNQPQHF
TRBV29-1	few	TRBJ1-2	NA	TGCAGCGTTGAAAGAACACAGACGGAGGGCTACACCTTC	CSVERTQTEGYTF
TRBV7-9	once	TRBJ2-1	TRBD2	TGTGCCAGCAGCGCCATAGGGACTACCAACAATGAGCAGTTCTTC	CASSAIGTTNNEQFF
TRBV9	NA	TRBJ1-1	TRBD1	TGTGCCAGCAGCAGAGCCCCTTTCGGGACAGGGTACACTGAAGCTTTCTTT	CASSRAPFGTGYTEAFF
TRBV6-2/TRBV6-3	few	TRBJ2-1	TRBD2	TGTGCCAGCAGTTACGTGGGACTAGCGTCCGGTGAGCAGTTCTTC	CASSYVGLASGEQFF
TRBV2	few	TRBJ2-2	NA	TGTGCCAGCAGTGAGAGTGGGGCGAACACCGGGGAGCTGTTTTTT	CASSESGANTGELFF